The rows below give T cell receptor beta chains drawn from one sample of a study of blood T cell repertoires in COVID-19. Assay: immunoSEQ multiplex PCR; the TCRdb copy retains only in-frame clones and omits some. The sample includes about 35,000 clones, approximately 85% of them seen just once. Input material: peripheral blood. The source of these receptors is a man aged 55 to 70 with active or convalescent COVID-19. The CDR3 runs from the conserved cysteine through the conserved F or W. Fields, in order: V gene, CDR3 length, clone size, D gene, J gene, CDR3 DNA, CDR3 protein. The D gene is left open where the match is weak. Size values are once, few and many counts, or a class for expanded clones, and some rows have none.

V gene: TRBV7-9
CDR3 length: 13
clone size: NA
D gene: NA
J gene: TRBJ2-1
CDR3 DNA: TGTGCCAGCAGCCTCTACCCAAACAATGAGCAGTTCTTC
CDR3 protein: CASSLYPNNEQFF

V gene: TRBV25-1
CDR3 length: 16
clone size: NA
D gene: NA
J gene: TRBJ2-4
CDR3 DNA: TGTGCCAGCAGTGAAGGGGGGTTTGCGGCCAAAAACATTCAGTACTTC
CDR3 protein: CASSEGGFAAKNIQYF

V gene: TRBV18
CDR3 length: 15
clone size: NA
D gene: TRBD1
J gene: TRBJ1-5
CDR3 DNA: TGTGCCAGCTCACCCATGACAGGGAGCAATCAGCCCCAGCATTTT
CDR3 protein: CASSPMTGSNQPQHF

V gene: TRBV29-1
CDR3 length: 10
clone size: NA
D gene: NA
J gene: TRBJ2-3
CDR3 DNA: TGCAGCGTAGCGTGGGATACGCAGTATTTT
CDR3 protein: CSVAWDTQYF

V gene: TRBV29-1
CDR3 length: 10
clone size: few
D gene: NA
J gene: TRBJ1-2
CDR3 DNA: TGCAGCGGGGACATCGATGGCTACACCTTC
CDR3 protein: CSGDIDGYTF

V gene: TRBV5-4
CDR3 length: 15
clone size: once
D gene: NA
J gene: TRBJ1-6
CDR3 DNA: TGTGCCAGCAGCTTGGAGACAGGATCTAATTCACCCCTCCACTTT
CDR3 protein: CASSLETGSNSPLHF

V gene: TRBV6-1
CDR3 length: 11
clone size: NA
D gene: NA
J gene: TRBJ2-5
CDR3 DNA: TGTGCCAGCAGTGAGCCCGGGGTCCAGTACTTC
CDR3 protein: CASSEPGVQYF

V gene: TRBV28
CDR3 length: 14
clone size: NA
D gene: TRBD1
J gene: TRBJ1-1
CDR3 DNA: TGTGCCAGCAGGGGTACAGGGGTCTACACTGAAGCTTTCTTT
CDR3 protein: CASRGTGVYTEAFF

V gene: TRBV5-1
CDR3 length: 16
clone size: NA
D gene: NA
J gene: TRBJ1-6
CDR3 DNA: TGCGCCAGCAGGAGTCCTGGGGGCGCTGGGAATTCACCCCTCCACTTT
CDR3 protein: CASRSPGGAGNSPLHF

V gene: TRBV19
CDR3 length: 16
clone size: NA
D gene: NA
J gene: TRBJ2-6
CDR3 DNA: TGTGCCAGTAGAGGGGCTCTTCGAGGTGGGGCCAACGTCCTGACTTTC
CDR3 protein: CASRGALRGGANVLTF

V gene: TRBV5-5
CDR3 length: 15
clone size: NA
D gene: NA
J gene: TRBJ1-1
CDR3 DNA: TGTGCCAGCAGCTTGGCGTATGGATCAGGTACTGAAGCTTTCTTT
CDR3 protein: CASSLAYGSGTEAFF

V gene: TRBV11-2
CDR3 length: 13
clone size: NA
D gene: NA
J gene: TRBJ1-1
CDR3 DNA: TGTGCCAGCAGGGGGATTGGACAGTTTGAAGCTTTCTTT
CDR3 protein: CASRGIGQFEAFF

V gene: TRBV5-1
CDR3 length: 15
clone size: NA
D gene: TRBD1
J gene: TRBJ1-2
CDR3 DNA: TGCGCCAGCAGCCGGGGGGACAGGGATCCATATGGCTACACCTTC
CDR3 protein: CASSRGDRDPYGYTF

V gene: TRBV27
CDR3 length: 15
clone size: NA
D gene: NA
J gene: TRBJ2-1
CDR3 DNA: TGTGCCAGCAGCATAGGGACCTCGGGGGTTACTGAGCAGTTCTTC
CDR3 protein: CASSIGTSGVTEQFF

V gene: TRBV6-2/TRBV6-3
CDR3 length: 15
clone size: NA
D gene: NA
J gene: TRBJ2-1
CDR3 DNA: TGTGCCAGCAGTTCCCTACTACCCTCCTACAATGAGCAGTTCTTC
CDR3 protein: CASSSLLPSYNEQFF

V gene: TRBV7-2
CDR3 length: 14
clone size: few
D gene: NA
J gene: TRBJ1-1
CDR3 DNA: TGTGCCAGCAGCTTAGCACACCTGAACACTGAAGCTTTCTTT
CDR3 protein: CASSLAHLNTEAFF

V gene: TRBV10-1
CDR3 length: 14
clone size: NA
D gene: TRBD1
J gene: TRBJ2-1
CDR3 DNA: TGCGCCAGCAGTGAGACAGGGGGTTTCAATGAGCAGTTCTTC
CDR3 protein: CASSETGGFNEQFF

V gene: TRBV24-1
CDR3 length: 17
clone size: NA
D gene: TRBD2
J gene: TRBJ2-1
CDR3 DNA: TGTGCCACCAGTGATTTGGATCTAGCGGGAGAGGTCTATGAGCAGTTCTTC
CDR3 protein: CATSDLDLAGEVYEQFF

V gene: TRBV18
CDR3 length: 15
clone size: NA
D gene: NA
J gene: TRBJ1-4
CDR3 DNA: TGTGCCAGCTCAGACACGGGACTTGACAATGAAAAACTGTTTTTT
CDR3 protein: CASSDTGLDNEKLFF

V gene: TRBV10-2
CDR3 length: 15
clone size: once
D gene: TRBD2
J gene: TRBJ2-3
CDR3 DNA: TGCGCCAGCAGTCGACTAGCGGGGGGCACAGATACGCAGTATTTT
CDR3 protein: CASSRLAGGTDTQYF

V gene: TRBV5-6
CDR3 length: 15
clone size: few
D gene: NA
J gene: TRBJ2-6
CDR3 DNA: TGTGCCAGCAGCTTGGTCCGGGCTGGGGCCAACGTCCTGACTTTC
CDR3 protein: CASSLVRAGANVLTF

V gene: TRBV10-3
CDR3 length: 13
clone size: NA
D gene: TRBD1
J gene: TRBJ2-5
CDR3 DNA: TGTGCCATCAGAGGGACAGTTCAAGAGACCCAGTACTTC
CDR3 protein: CAIRGTVQETQYF

V gene: TRBV3-1/TRBV3-2
CDR3 length: 15
clone size: NA
D gene: TRBD1
J gene: TRBJ1-2
CDR3 DNA: TGTGCCAGCAGCCTCGGGACAGGTGCACTCTATGGCTACACCTTC
CDR3 protein: CASSLGTGALYGYTF

V gene: TRBV4-1
CDR3 length: 15
clone size: NA
D gene: NA
J gene: TRBJ2-1
CDR3 DNA: TGCGCCAGCAGCCAAGTTGGGAGCTCCTACAATGAGCAGTTCTTC
CDR3 protein: CASSQVGSSYNEQFF

V gene: TRBV6-5
CDR3 length: 14
clone size: NA
D gene: TRBD1
J gene: TRBJ1-2
CDR3 DNA: TGTGCCAGCAGCCCCGACAGGGGGGTAGGCGGCTACACCTTC
CDR3 protein: CASSPDRGVGGYTF

V gene: TRBV6-5
CDR3 length: 15
clone size: NA
D gene: TRBD2
J gene: TRBJ2-1
CDR3 DNA: TGTGCCAGCAGCTTGGCGCCTAGCGGGCACAATGAGCAGTTCTTC
CDR3 protein: CASSLAPSGHNEQFF

V gene: TRBV5-1
CDR3 length: 17
clone size: NA
D gene: TRBD2
J gene: TRBJ2-3
CDR3 DNA: TGCGCCAGCAGCCCACCTCCTAGCGGGGGTTACACAGATACGCAGTATTTT
CDR3 protein: CASSPPPSGGYTDTQYF

V gene: TRBV7-2
CDR3 length: 15
clone size: NA
D gene: TRBD1
J gene: TRBJ1-4
CDR3 DNA: TGTGCCAGCAGCTTAGCGGAGGGACAGGCCGAAAAACTGTTTTTT
CDR3 protein: CASSLAEGQAEKLFF

V gene: TRBV5-5
CDR3 length: 17
clone size: NA
D gene: TRBD1
J gene: TRBJ1-6
CDR3 DNA: TGTGCCAGCAGCTTGTCCCCCACAGGGGCCTATAATTCACCCCTCCACTTT
CDR3 protein: CASSLSPTGAYNSPLHF

V gene: TRBV27
CDR3 length: 14
clone size: NA
D gene: TRBD2
J gene: TRBJ2-1
CDR3 DNA: TGTGCCAGCAGGACCGGGACTAGTAATGGTGAGCAGTTCTTC
CDR3 protein: CASRTGTSNGEQFF

V gene: TRBV6-6
CDR3 length: 14
clone size: once
D gene: TRBD1
J gene: TRBJ2-1
CDR3 DNA: TGTGCCAGCTCCGGGACAGGGGGATTATACGAGCAGTTCTTC
CDR3 protein: CASSGTGGLYEQFF

V gene: TRBV18
CDR3 length: 15
clone size: NA
D gene: TRBD1
J gene: TRBJ2-2
CDR3 DNA: TGTGCCAGCTCACGACAGGGGTCGAACACCGGGGAGCTGTTTTTT
CDR3 protein: CASSRQGSNTGELFF

V gene: TRBV5-1
CDR3 length: 14
clone size: NA
D gene: NA
J gene: TRBJ1-3
CDR3 DNA: TGCGCCAGCAGCTTGGCCGGAGGGCAAAACACCATATATTTT
CDR3 protein: CASSLAGGQNTIYF

V gene: TRBV20-1
CDR3 length: 12
clone size: NA
D gene: NA
J gene: TRBJ1-2
CDR3 DNA: TGCAGTGCTAGTAGCACAGCCTATGGCTACACCTTC
CDR3 protein: CSASSTAYGYTF

V gene: TRBV12-3/TRBV12-4
CDR3 length: 13
clone size: NA
D gene: NA
J gene: TRBJ2-3
CDR3 DNA: TGTGCCAGCAAAGGGCTTGGCGGGGATACGCAGTATTTT
CDR3 protein: CASKGLGGDTQYF

V gene: TRBV6-5
CDR3 length: 15
clone size: few
D gene: TRBD1
J gene: TRBJ2-2
CDR3 DNA: TGTGCCAGTCTCAAATCGACAGGGAGAACCGGGGAGCTGTTTTTT
CDR3 protein: CASLKSTGRTGELFF

V gene: TRBV6-5
CDR3 length: 15
clone size: NA
D gene: NA
J gene: TRBJ2-1
CDR3 DNA: TGTGCCAGCAGTTACTCGATACCCTACTACAATGAGCAGTTCTTC
CDR3 protein: CASSYSIPYYNEQFF

V gene: TRBV19
CDR3 length: 20
clone size: NA
D gene: NA
J gene: TRBJ1-6
CDR3 DNA: TGTGCCAGTAGTTTCCTATCGGGGTTTCTTCCGAGCTCCTATAATTCACCCCTCCACTTT
CDR3 protein: CASSFLSGFLPSSYNSPLHF

V gene: TRBV30
CDR3 length: 17
clone size: NA
D gene: NA
J gene: TRBJ2-3
CDR3 DNA: TGTGCCTGGAGCCCCGGGCCAGCGGGCCTTAGCACAGATACGCAGTATTTT
CDR3 protein: CAWSPGPAGLSTDTQYF

V gene: TRBV11-2
CDR3 length: 13
clone size: NA
D gene: TRBD1
J gene: TRBJ1-5
CDR3 DNA: TGTGCCAGCAGCTTGGACAGGAATCAGCCCCAGCATTTT
CDR3 protein: CASSLDRNQPQHF

V gene: TRBV28
CDR3 length: 15
clone size: NA
D gene: TRBD1
J gene: TRBJ1-1
CDR3 DNA: TGTGCCAGCAGTTCCCCAGGGGGTTCCGCCACTGAAGCTTTCTTT
CDR3 protein: CASSSPGGSATEAFF

V gene: TRBV28
CDR3 length: 14
clone size: NA
D gene: NA
J gene: TRBJ2-5
CDR3 DNA: TGTGCCAGCAGTTTAAGCAGGGTCCAAGAGACCCAGTACTTC
CDR3 protein: CASSLSRVQETQYF

V gene: TRBV20-1
CDR3 length: 14
clone size: NA
D gene: TRBD1
J gene: TRBJ1-5
CDR3 DNA: TGCAGTGCTAGTCAGGCAGGGGGTGGTCAGCCCCAGCATTTT
CDR3 protein: CSASQAGGGQPQHF

V gene: TRBV7-9
CDR3 length: 14
clone size: NA
D gene: NA
J gene: TRBJ2-3
CDR3 DNA: TGTGCCAGCAGCTTAGAGCTAGCCCGCGATACGCAGTATTTT
CDR3 protein: CASSLELARDTQYF

V gene: TRBV9
CDR3 length: 15
clone size: NA
D gene: NA
J gene: TRBJ2-2
CDR3 DNA: TGTGCCAGCGCTGGAGCTAGCGCGAACACCGGGGAGCTGTTTTTT
CDR3 protein: CASAGASANTGELFF

V gene: TRBV20-1
CDR3 length: 11
clone size: few
D gene: NA
J gene: TRBJ1-1
CDR3 DNA: TGCAGTGCTCTCAACAGGGTGGAAGCTTTCTTT
CDR3 protein: CSALNRVEAFF

V gene: TRBV5-8
CDR3 length: 15
clone size: NA
D gene: NA
J gene: TRBJ1-5
CDR3 DNA: TGTGCCAGCAGCTTACAGGGTTATAGCAATCAGCCCCAGCATTTT
CDR3 protein: CASSLQGYSNQPQHF

V gene: TRBV6-2/TRBV6-3
CDR3 length: 16
clone size: NA
D gene: NA
J gene: TRBJ2-3
CDR3 DNA: TGTGCCAGCAGTTATAATTGGGGGCAAGGCACAGATACGCAGTATTTT
CDR3 protein: CASSYNWGQGTDTQYF

V gene: TRBV6-1
CDR3 length: 15
clone size: NA
D gene: NA
J gene: TRBJ1-2
CDR3 DNA: TGTGCCAGCAGTGAAGACAATCGATCTAACTATGGCTACACCTTC
CDR3 protein: CASSEDNRSNYGYTF